This passage covers 30 T cell receptor beta chains from one sample sequenced in a study of T cells in women clearing cervical HPV infection. Libraries were prepared by immunoSEQ multiplex PCR; TCRdb keeps only in-frame clonotypes and omits some of them. The ten top clones account for roughly 4%, within a sample of 25,000 to 30,000 clones. Material: blood buffy coat. These TCRs come from a woman aged 18 to 69 with a cervical HPV16 infection that either progressed to CIN3+ or cleared (not recorded which).

In the case of this clone: The read terminates 3 residues before the CDR3 end, so the remaining end is supplied by the germline J gene. V usage is TRBV7-9 and J usage is TRBJ2-7, with 7 nucleotides matching TRBD1. Trimming at V came to 5 bases and at J to 2 bases, leaving 9 bases not matched to a gene. CDR3 length equals 15 residues. Germline values: CDR1 SEHNR, CDR2 FQNEAQ (reference sequence). CDR3 sequence reads: CASSPKTGTTYEQYF. The covered CDR3 bases are TGTGCCAGCAGCCCGAAGACAGGGACGACCTACGAG.

Notes on this clone: The CDR3 extends 3 residues past the end of the read, so its final part is completed from the germline J gene. J is TRBJ2-5 and V is TRBV5-1; 9 nucleotides align to TRBD1. Germline CDR1 and CDR2: SGHRS and YFSETQ. The CDR3 length is 15 residues. With V trimmed by 2 bases and J by 2 bases, 4 bases remained unmatched. The part of the CDR3 DNA that was read is TGCGCCAGCAGCTTAAACAGGGGGCAACAAGAGACC. Protein product: CASSLNRGQQET. From start to end, the CDR3 is CASSLNRGQQETQYF.

Comments on this clone: The observed sequence ends 3 residues before the CDR3 terminus, with the missing tail filled in from the germline J gene. The gene calls are TRBV5-1 and TRBJ2-2; D call uncertain. Germline V gene data show CDR1 as SGHRS and CDR2 as YFSETQ. The CDR3 extends over 13 amino acids. The CDR3 bases that were read are TGCGCCAGCAGCTTTGCAACTAATGAAAAG. It yields the protein CASSFATNEK. The full CDR3 reads CASSFATNEKLFF.

With respect to this clone: The CDR3 is cut off 3 residues early in the read; its end comes from the germline J gene. The V call is TRBV2, the J call TRBJ2-1; D might be TRBD2 (6 bases). Trimming took 7 bases from V and 6 from J, leaving 16 bases between them. Germline loops: CDR1 SNHLY, CDR2 FYNNEI. CDR3 length equals 14 residues. CDR3 amino acids: CASKETAAGNEQFF. CDR3 bases read: TGTGCCAGCAAAGAGACGGCAGCGGGCAATGAG. The whole variable domain, filled in from reference TRBV2 and TRBJ2-1, reads EPEVTQTPSHQVTQMGQEVILRCVPISNHLYFYWYRQILGQKVEFLVSFYNNEISEKSEIFDDQFSVERPDGSNFTLKIRSTKLEDSAMYFCASKETAAGNEQFFGPGTRLTVL.

In the case of this clone: The missing CDR3 end, 3 residues past where the read stops, is filled in from the germline J gene. The chain combines TRBV19 with TRBJ1-1; tentative D call: TRBD1 (5 bases). This CDR3 region has 14 residues. Trimming stripped 6 bases from V and 2 bases from J, with 13 bases between. The germline V gene encodes CDR1 LNHDA and CDR2 SQIVND (reference sequence). The part of the CDR3 DNA that was read is TGTGCCAGTAGGGGGGGACGGGGAAACACTGAA. Amino acid sequence: CASRGGRGNTE. The full CDR3 sequence reads CASRGGRGNTEAFF. Full variable domain (missing parts from reference TRBV19 and TRBJ1-1): DGGITQSPKYLFRKEGQNVTLSCEQNLNHDAMYWYRQDPGQGLRLIYYSQIVNDFQKGDIAEGYSVSREKKESFPLTVTSAQKNPTAFYLCASRGGRGNTEAFFGQGTRLTVV.

To note about this clone: Read data end 3 residues before the CDR3 end; the end is taken from the germline J gene. The genes are TRBV15 and TRBJ2-1; 10 bases agree with TRBD1. The V and J ends lost 4 bases and 5 bases, in that order; junction bases with no gene match: 5. This CDR3 spans 15 amino acids. The V gene's germline CDR1 is LNHNV and CDR2 YYDKDF (reference sequence). The sequenced part of the CDR3 DNA is TGTGCCACCAGCAATCGGGACAGGGGTGACAATGAG. This gives the protein CATSNRDRGDNE. The full CDR3 sequence reads CATSNRDRGDNEQFF.

Worth noting for this clone: Mismatch with germline at one junction end may stem from a read error. Read coverage stops 3 residues before the CDR3 terminus; the germline J gene supplies the remainder. The chain is built from TRBV4-2 and TRBJ1-3; 10 bases match TRBD1. Germline CDR1 LGHNA, CDR2 YNFKEQ. The CDR3 loop spans 16 amino acids. Incomplete CDR3 DNA: TGCGCCAGCAGCCAAGGGACAGGGGATACTGGAAACACC. Its translation: CASSQGTGDTGNT. The entire CDR3 protein reads CASSQGTGDTGNTIYF.

As concerns this clone: The CDR3 end falls 3 residues outside the read, so it is completed with the germline J gene. The chain recombines TRBV5-4 with TRBJ2-1; unclear D gene. The CDR3 runs 14 residues. Per the germline V gene, CDR1 is SGHNT and CDR2 is YYREEE (reference sequence). V lost 2 bases and J 2 bases, leaving 8 bases between the germline ends. CDR3 DNA, as far as it was read: TGTGCCAGCAGCTTTGTCAGTCCCTACAATGAG. This gives the protein CASSFVSPYNE. The full-length CDR3 reads as CASSFVSPYNEQFF. Supplemented by reference TRBV5-4 and TRBJ2-1, the full variable domain reads ETGVTQSPTHLIKTRGQQVTLRCSSQSGHNTVSWYQQALGQGPQFIFQYYREEENGRGNFPPRFSGLQFPNYSSELNVNALELDDSALYLCASSFVSPYNEQFFGPGTRLTVL.

In the case of this clone: Sequencing ends 3 residues short of the CDR3 end; the germline J gene provides the rest. The V gene is TRBV7-8, the J gene TRBJ2-7; 7 bases agree with TRBD1. Germline V gene sequence: CDR1 SGHVS, CDR2 FQNEAQ. J was trimmed by 3 bases and V by 7 bases; bases with no gene match: 9. This CDR3 contains 14 residues. The part of the CDR3 DNA that was read is TGTGCCAGCACCCAGGGGGACAGCTTCTACGAG. It encodes CASTQGDSFYE. From start to end, the CDR3 is CASTQGDSFYEQYF. The full variable domain, with the rest looked up from reference TRBV7-8 and TRBJ2-7, is GAGVSQSPRYKVAKRGQDVALRCDPISGHVSLFWYQQALGQGPEFLTYFQNEAQLDKSGLPSDRFFAERPEGSVSTLKIQRTQQEDSAVYLCASTQGDSFYEQYFGPGTRLTVT.

CDR3 DNA, as far as it was read: TGTGCCAGTAGTCCCGAGCGGGGACCGCTCTACGAG. Its translation: CASSPERGPLYE. The CDR3 in full is CASSPERGPLYEQYF. The chain combines TRBV19 with TRBJ2-7; 7 bases map to TRBD2. Read coverage stops 3 residues before the CDR3 terminus; the germline J gene supplies the remainder. Trimming at V came to 5 bases and at J to 3 bases, leaving 10 bases not matched to a gene. In germline, CDR1 is LNHDA, CDR2 SQIVND (reference sequence). The CDR3 contains 15 residues. The full variable domain, in which reference TRBV19 and TRBJ2-7 provide the parts outside the CDR3, is DGGITQSPKYLFRKEGQNVTLSCEQNLNHDAMYWYRQDPGQGLRLIYYSQIVNDFQKGDIAEGYSVSREKKESFPLTVTSAQKNPTAFYLCASSPERGPLYEQYFGPGTRLTVT.

Comments on this clone: The read ends 3 residues shy of where the CDR3 ends; the end is completed using the germline J gene. The rearrangement links TRBV20-1 to TRBJ2-5, with a tentative D call TRBD1 (6 bases). Between the trimmed V and J ends, which lost 3 bases and 1 base, there was a span of 12 bases. The CDR3 runs 14 residues. Germline V CDR1 and CDR2: DFQATT, SNEGSKA (reference sequence). Incomplete CDR3 DNA: TGCAGTGCTAGGCTGACAGGCCCCCAAGAGACC. Protein: CSARLTGPQET. The entire CDR3 sequence reads CSARLTGPQETQYF.

On this clone: The read finishes 3 residues shy of the CDR3 end, and the germline J gene is used to complete it. The chain carries TRBV18 and TRBJ2-5; maybe TRBD2 (5 bases). V was trimmed by 2 bases and J by 5 bases, leaving 9 bases between them. CDR1 and CDR2 from the germline V gene are KGHSH and LQKENI. This CDR3 has 13 residues. Partial CDR3 DNA: TGTGCCAGCTCACCAGGAACGGGGGAGACC. It codes for CASSPGTGET. The full CDR3 reads CASSPGTGETQYF.

Points on this clone: The CDR3 end is not reached by the read, which stops 3 residues before it; the germline J gene fills it in. V gene TRBV20-1 combines with J gene TRBJ2-7; D might be TRBD1 (5 bases). V dropped 0 bases and J dropped 5 bases, with 11 bases sitting between them. The CDR3 covers 13 residues. Germline lookup yields CDR1 DFQATT and CDR2 SNEGSKA (reference sequence). The sequenced part of the CDR3 DNA is TGCAGTGCTAGAGACAGGGTTGTAAACGAG. This sequence encodes CSARDRVVNE. The CDR3 in its entirety is CSARDRVVNEQYF.

This chain's CDR3 is CASSRTSGGSDTQYF. The sequenced CDR3 bases are TGTGCCAGCAGTCGGACTAGCGGGGGGTCAGATACG. This sequence joins TRBV6-4 and TRBJ2-3; 14 bases are shared with TRBD2. The observed sequence ends 3 residues before the CDR3 terminus, with the missing tail filled in from the germline J gene. Germline V gives CDR1 MRHNA, CDR2 SNTAGT. The CDR3 consists of 15 residues. Trimming at V came to 5 bases and at J to 4 bases, leaving 2 bases not matched to a gene.

For this clone: The CDR3 goes on 3 residues after the read ends, and that part is filled in from the germline J gene. The chain uses TRBV7-2 and TRBJ1-2, with D possibly matching TRBD1 (6 bases). Germline V gene data show CDR1 as SGHTA and CDR2 as FQGNSA. This CDR3 is 15 amino acids long. The CDR3 reads CASSATTGFGDIYTF. The CDR3 bases that were read are TGTGCCAGCAGCGCTACCACAGGGTTCGGGGACATC. Drawing the rest from reference TRBV7-2 and TRBJ1-2, the complete variable domain is GAGVSQSPSNKVTEKGKDVELRCDPISGHTALYWYRQSLGQGLEFLIYFQGNSAPDKSGLPSDRFSAERTGGSVSTLTIQRTQQEDSAVYLCASSATTGFGDIYTFGSGTRLTVV.

About this clone itself: The CDR3 extends 3 residues past the end of the read, so its final part is completed from the germline J gene. This sequence joins TRBV19 and TRBJ2-7; 10 bases agree with TRBD1. Per germline, CDR1 LNHDA and CDR2 SQIVND (reference sequence). V lost 3 bases to trimming and J lost 6 bases; unmatched junction nucleotides: 2. This CDR3 region has 13 residues. The CDR3 is CASSIWDRGEQYF. CDR3 DNA (partial): TGTGCCAGTAGTATTTGGGACAGGGGCGAG.

CDR3 region: CASRTLTSGGQGTQYF. CDR3 DNA (partial): TGTGCCAGCAGGACCTTAACTAGCGGGGGGCAGGGTACG. This chain links TRBV2 with TRBJ2-3, with 12 bases matching TRBD2. Read data end 3 residues before the CDR3 end; the end is taken from the germline J gene. J was trimmed by 8 bases and V by 6 bases; bases with no gene match: 12. Germline CDR1 is SNHLY and CDR2 is FYNNEI. CDR3 size: 16 residues.

Concerning this clone: The observed sequence ends 3 residues before the CDR3 terminus, with the missing tail filled in from the germline J gene. The chain employs TRBV7-6 and TRBJ2-2; D unclear. The CDR3 is 12 residues long. The V end lost 4 bases, the J end lost 6 bases, and 6 bases lay between the germline ends. CDR1 and CDR2 from the germline V gene are SGHVS and FNYEAQ. The sequenced CDR3 bases are TGTGCCAGCAGCTCTAGTTCCGGGGAG. Its protein is CASSSSSGE. The whole CDR3 sequence is CASSSSSGELFF.

As concerns this clone: The sequenced fragment ends 3 residues before the CDR3 boundary, so the rest is inferred from the germline J gene. J is TRBJ2-7 and V is TRBV6-2 or TRBV6-3; D is perhaps TRBD2 (6 bases). Germline lookup yields CDR1 MNHEY and CDR2 SVGEGT. V lost 6 bases and J 6 bases, leaving 21 bases between the germline ends. The CDR3 has 15 amino acids. The CDR3 loop is CASSTISTLAAEQYF. The part of the CDR3 DNA that was read is TGTGCCAGCAGCACAATTTCGACCTTAGCGGCCGAG.

With respect to this clone: The junction departs from germline at one end; a sequencing error may be responsible. The read ends 3 residues early relative to the CDR3; the germline J gene fills the gap. Other DNA sequences within the sample encode an identical CDR3. The V call is TRBV6-2 or TRBV6-3, the J call TRBJ1-3; D unclear. CDR1 is MNHEY and CDR2 is SVGEGT in the germline V gene. The CDR3 covers 15 residues. CDR3 DNA (partial): TGTGCCAGCAGTTACGCAGGAGGTGCTGGAAACACA. This sequence encodes CASSYAGGAGNT. The CDR3 as a whole reads CASSYAGGAGNTIYF.

For this clone: The CDR3 goes on 3 residues after the read ends, and that part is filled in from the germline J gene. This rearrangement joins TRBV30 to TRBJ2-7, with D possibly TRBD1 on 5 matching bases. Germline loops: CDR1 GTSNPN, CDR2 SVGIG (reference sequence). V gave up 3 bases and J gave up 6 bases, with 12 bases separating them. The CDR3 has 12 residues. The CDR3 is CAWSEDTSEQYF. The CDR3 DNA, read in part, is TGTGCCTGGAGCGAGGACACTTCCGAG.

Of note for this clone: The CDR3 extends 3 residues past the end of the read, so its final part is completed from the germline J gene. The chain recombines TRBV20-1 with TRBJ2-3, with 12 positions matching TRBD2. Germline CDR1 is DFQATT and CDR2 is SNEGSKA (reference sequence). The CDR3 sequence is 16 residues long. V shed 6 bases and J 2 bases; nucleotides not matched to a gene: 9. CDR3 DNA (partial): TGCAGTGCCCTAAGACTAGCGGGGGAGTACACAGATACG. Amino acids: CSALRLAGEYTDT. The whole CDR3 region reads CSALRLAGEYTDTQYF.

Of note for this clone: The CDR3 is cut off 3 residues early in the read; its end comes from the germline J gene. The chain employs TRBV5-1 and TRBJ2-3; perhaps TRBD1 as D (6 bases). CDR3 length: 15 amino acids. The germline gives CDR1 SGHRS, CDR2 YFSETQ. The CDR3 bases that were read are TGCGCCAGCAGCTTGGGGCTTGGGGGCGGGCAGCCG. It specifies CASSLGLGGGQP. Given in full, the CDR3 is CASSLGLGGGQPQYF.

Details on this clone: Compared with germline, one end of the junction differs, possibly owing to a read error. Read sequence stops 3 residues before the CDR3 end, and the germline J gene provides the missing end. This sequence joins TRBV4-2 and TRBJ2-7; possibly TRBD1 for D (6 bases). The CDR3 has 13 amino acids. CDR1 is LGHNA, CDR2 YNFKEQ, per germline. The CDR3 bases that were read are TGCGCCAGCAGCCATTCCAGGGGCTACGAG. Its translation is CASSHSRGYE. In full, the CDR3 is CASSHSRGYEQYF.

This clone is medium-sized by frequency. The read ends 3 residues shy of where the CDR3 ends; the end is completed using the germline J gene. The chain joins TRBV7-6 to TRBJ2-3; weak D call: TRBD2 (6 bases). The CDR3 sequence is 14 residues long. V lost 0 bases, J lost 3 bases, and 7 bases lay in between. The germline V gene has CDR1 SGHVS and CDR2 FNYEAQ. The CDR3 is CASSLAGGTDTQYF. The DNA read from the CDR3 is TGTGCCAGCAGCTTAGCGGGGGGAACAGATACG.

For this clone: The CDR3 end falls 3 residues outside the read, so it is completed with the germline J gene. The V gene is TRBV19, the J gene TRBJ1-2; D unclear. In germline, CDR1 is LNHDA, CDR2 SQIVND (reference sequence). There are 14 residues in the CDR3. The CDR3 region is CASSTVSSTDTYTF. The sequenced CDR3 bases are TGTGCCAGTAGTACAGTGTCTAGCACAGATACC.

CDR3 protein: CASSDPGQGSQGDGYTF. The part of the CDR3 DNA that was read is TGTGCCAGTAGCGACCCGGGACAGGGGTCCCAAGGAGATGGC. V gene TRBV19 combines with J gene TRBJ1-2; 10 bases are a match to TRBD1. The read terminates 3 residues ahead of where the CDR3 ends, so the germline J gene completes it. The V segment lost 6 bases and the J segment 6 bases; nucleotides outside the gene matches: 16. Germline CDR1 and CDR2: LNHDA and SQIVND (reference sequence). This CDR3 contains 17 residues.

Remarks on this clone: The DNA ends 3 residues before the CDR3 does, and the rest of the CDR3 is filled in from the germline J gene. The chain carries TRBV7-6 and TRBJ1-5; D is perhaps TRBD1 (5 bases). CDR1 is SGHVS, CDR2 FNYEAQ, per germline. The CDR3 extends over 17 amino acids. The CDR3 sequence is CASSLGLAGSAGDPQHF. The DNA read from the CDR3 is TGTGCCAGCAGCCTGGGACTAGCGGGGAGTGCGGGAGATCCC.

Turning to this clone: The sequenced fragment ends 3 residues before the CDR3 boundary, so the rest is inferred from the germline J gene. The chain is built from TRBV7-2 and TRBJ1-1; D possibly corresponds to TRBD1 (6 bases). V gave up 2 bases and J gave up 5 bases, with 9 bases separating them. Germline CDR1 and CDR2: SGHTA and FQGNSA. The CDR3 is made up of 13 amino acids. CDR3 in amino acids: CASSLRGRTEAFF. The part of the CDR3 DNA that was read is TGTGCCAGCAGCTTAAGGGGGAGGACTGAA.

Comment on this clone: The CDR3 end lies 3 residues beyond the end of the read and is filled in from the germline J gene. The chain links TRBV2 to TRBJ1-4, with 10 nucleotides matching TRBD1. Per germline, CDR1 SNHLY and CDR2 FYNNEI. V was pared by 5 bases and J by 7 bases, with 7 bases of the junction left unmatched. This CDR3 has 15 amino acids. The CDR3 is CASSPGDRGSEKLFF. CDR3 bases read: TGTGCCAGCAGTCCCGGGGACAGGGGCAGTGAAAAA.